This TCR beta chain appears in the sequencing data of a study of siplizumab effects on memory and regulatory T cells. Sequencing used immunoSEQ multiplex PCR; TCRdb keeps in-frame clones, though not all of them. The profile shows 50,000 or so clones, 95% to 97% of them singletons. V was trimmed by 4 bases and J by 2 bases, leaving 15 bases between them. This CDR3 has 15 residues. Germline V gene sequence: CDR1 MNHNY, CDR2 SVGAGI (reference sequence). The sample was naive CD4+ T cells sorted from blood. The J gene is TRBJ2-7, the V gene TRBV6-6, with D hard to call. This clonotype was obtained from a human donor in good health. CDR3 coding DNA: TGTGCCAGCAGTTCGTCGGACGGCGGACCCTACGAGCAGTACTTC. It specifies CASSSSDGGPYEQYF.